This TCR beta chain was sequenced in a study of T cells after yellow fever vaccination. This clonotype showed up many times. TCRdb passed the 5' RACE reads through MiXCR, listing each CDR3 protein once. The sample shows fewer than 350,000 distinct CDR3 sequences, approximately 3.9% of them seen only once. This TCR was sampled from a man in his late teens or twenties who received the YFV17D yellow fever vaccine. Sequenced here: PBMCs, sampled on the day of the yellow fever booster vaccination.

CDR3 DNA: TGTGCCAGCAGCGGGACTAGCGCGGATACGCAGTATTTT. This encodes CASSGTSADTQYF. This sequence joins TRBV4-2 and TRBJ2-3, with 10 nucleotides matching TRBD2. Germline V CDR1 and CDR2: LGHNA, YNFKEQ. V lost 5 bases, J lost 6 bases, and 2 bases stayed unmatched. The CDR3 covers 13 residues.